Listed below are T cell receptor beta chains from one sample, sequenced in a study of cytomegalovirus exposure and HLA in healthy donors. Profiled with immunoSEQ multiplex PCR; TCRdb holds only in-frame clones, not every one. The sample yields about 160,000 clones, 65% to 80% seen once. What was sequenced was PBMCs. Receptors were obtained from a female donor in good health and CMV-seronegative. Both conserved end residues are part of each CDR3. Fields, in order: CDR3 DNA, CDR3 protein, clone size, J gene, V gene, D gene. A D gene is named only where the DNA matches it firmly. Clone sizes are given selectively: once, few, many, or a class where the clone is expanded.

cdr3_nt: TGTGCCAGCAGTTACTTGGCAGCCAAAAACATTCAGTACTTC
cdr3_aa: CASSYLAAKNIQYF
clone_size: -
j_call: TRBJ2-4
v_call: TRBV6-5
d_call: -

cdr3_nt: TGTGCCTGGACCAGACAGGGGACCTATGGCTACACCTTC
cdr3_aa: CAWTRQGTYGYTF
clone_size: -
j_call: TRBJ1-2
v_call: TRBV30
d_call: TRBD1

cdr3_nt: TGTGCCAGCAGACGACAGGGGGGCGGGAACACCATATATTTT
cdr3_aa: CASRRQGGGNTIYF
clone_size: -
j_call: TRBJ1-3
v_call: TRBV27
d_call: TRBD1

cdr3_nt: TGTGCCTGGAGTCCCTCCATGGGCGATGAGCAGTTCTTC
cdr3_aa: CAWSPSMGDEQFF
clone_size: -
j_call: TRBJ2-1
v_call: TRBV30
d_call: -

cdr3_nt: TGTGCCAGCAGTGAAGTAGCGGGGGTCTGGGATGAAAAACTGTTTTTT
cdr3_aa: CASSEVAGVWDEKLFF
clone_size: -
j_call: TRBJ1-4
v_call: TRBV6-1
d_call: -

cdr3_nt: TGCAGCGTCGAATCGGGTCTCCTGGGCGAGCAGTACTTC
cdr3_aa: CSVESGLLGEQYF
clone_size: -
j_call: TRBJ2-7
v_call: TRBV29-1
d_call: -

cdr3_nt: TGCAGCGTTCTACTTGACAGGACCACCGGGGAGCTGTTTTTT
cdr3_aa: CSVLLDRTTGELFF
clone_size: once
j_call: TRBJ2-2
v_call: TRBV29-1
d_call: -

cdr3_nt: TGTGCCAGCAGTGGGACAGGGGCCAATGAAAAACTGTTTTTT
cdr3_aa: CASSGTGANEKLFF
clone_size: once
j_call: TRBJ1-4
v_call: TRBV2
d_call: TRBD1

cdr3_nt: TGTGCCAGCAGCGTCGTCACCACTGCTAGCACAGATACGCAGTATTTT
cdr3_aa: CASSVVTTASTDTQYF
clone_size: -
j_call: TRBJ2-3
v_call: TRBV9
d_call: -

cdr3_nt: TGTGCCAGCAGCCGGGACAGGGGGCCCTACGAGCAGTACTTC
cdr3_aa: CASSRDRGPYEQYF
clone_size: few
j_call: TRBJ2-7
v_call: TRBV7-6
d_call: TRBD1

cdr3_nt: TGTGCCAGTAAGGCAGGGGGATCGAGCACTGAAGCTTTCTTT
cdr3_aa: CASKAGGSSTEAFF
clone_size: -
j_call: TRBJ1-1
v_call: TRBV19
d_call: TRBD1

cdr3_nt: TGTGCCATCACAGACAGGGGACCTAGCACAGATACGCAGTATTTT
cdr3_aa: CAITDRGPSTDTQYF
clone_size: -
j_call: TRBJ2-3
v_call: TRBV10-3
d_call: TRBD1

cdr3_nt: TGTGCCAGCAGTTTACAGGGTTTGGGGAACACTGAAGCTTTCTTT
cdr3_aa: CASSLQGLGNTEAFF
clone_size: -
j_call: TRBJ1-1
v_call: TRBV27
d_call: -

cdr3_nt: TGTGCCAGCAGCCACCGTGGAAGTGGGGAGGGTGAGCAGTTCTTC
cdr3_aa: CASSHRGSGEGEQFF
clone_size: -
j_call: TRBJ2-1
v_call: TRBV9
d_call: TRBD2

cdr3_nt: TGTGCCAGCAGCGTCTCAGGGGCATCCACAGATACGCAGTATTTT
cdr3_aa: CASSVSGASTDTQYF
clone_size: -
j_call: TRBJ2-3
v_call: TRBV9
d_call: -

cdr3_nt: TGTGCCAGCAGCTTCCGACAGGCGAGCAATCAGCCCCAGCATTTT
cdr3_aa: CASSFRQASNQPQHF
clone_size: -
j_call: TRBJ1-5
v_call: TRBV5-8
d_call: -

cdr3_nt: TGTGCCAGCTCGCTAACTAGCGGGAGTAGTGGAAGAAACATTCAGTACTTC
cdr3_aa: CASSLTSGSSGRNIQYF
clone_size: -
j_call: TRBJ2-4
v_call: TRBV9
d_call: TRBD2

cdr3_nt: TGTGCCAGCTCAACCCCGGGACAGGGGAGATATACGCAGTATTTT
cdr3_aa: CASSTPGQGRYTQYF
clone_size: once
j_call: TRBJ2-3
v_call: TRBV18
d_call: TRBD1

cdr3_nt: TGTGCCAGCAGCTTGGGACTAGCGGGGGGCACAGATACGCAGTATTTT
cdr3_aa: CASSLGLAGGTDTQYF
clone_size: -
j_call: TRBJ2-3
v_call: TRBV5-4
d_call: TRBD2

cdr3_nt: TGTGCCAGCAGCTTAATTACCGGGACAGGGGAGCACGAGCAGTACTTC
cdr3_aa: CASSLITGTGEHEQYF
clone_size: -
j_call: TRBJ2-7
v_call: TRBV5-5
d_call: TRBD1

cdr3_nt: TGTGCCATCAGTGTCAGGACAGACTACGAGCAGTACTTC
cdr3_aa: CAISVRTDYEQYF
clone_size: -
j_call: TRBJ2-7
v_call: TRBV10-3
d_call: -

cdr3_nt: TGCAGCGTAGCTAGCGGGAGGGACACAGATACGCAGTATTTT
cdr3_aa: CSVASGRDTDTQYF
clone_size: -
j_call: TRBJ2-3
v_call: TRBV29-1
d_call: TRBD2

cdr3_nt: TGTGCCAGTAGTCCCCTGGACAGGGACACTGAAGCTTTCTTT
cdr3_aa: CASSPLDRDTEAFF
clone_size: -
j_call: TRBJ1-1
v_call: TRBV19
d_call: TRBD1

cdr3_nt: TGTGCCAGCAGCTTAGGGACTAGCGGGAGGACAGATACGCAGTATTTT
cdr3_aa: CASSLGTSGRTDTQYF
clone_size: -
j_call: TRBJ2-3
v_call: TRBV11-3
d_call: TRBD2

cdr3_nt: TGTGCCAGCAGGAGAGGGACTAGCGGATACTACGAGCAGTACTTC
cdr3_aa: CASRRGTSGYYEQYF
clone_size: few
j_call: TRBJ2-7
v_call: TRBV6-6
d_call: TRBD2

cdr3_nt: TGCGCCAGCAGCATGGGACAGTTCCGGGAGACCCAGTACTTC
cdr3_aa: CASSMGQFRETQYF
clone_size: -
j_call: TRBJ2-5
v_call: TRBV5-1
d_call: TRBD1

cdr3_nt: TGTGCCAGCAGCGTAGGTATAGGGCAGGGAACAGATACGCAGTATTTT
cdr3_aa: CASSVGIGQGTDTQYF
clone_size: few
j_call: TRBJ2-3
v_call: TRBV9
d_call: -

cdr3_nt: TGTGCCAGCAGTTACGCAGGAGAGCAGTACTTC
cdr3_aa: CASSYAGEQYF
clone_size: -
j_call: TRBJ2-7
v_call: TRBV6-1
d_call: -

cdr3_nt: TGTGCCAGCAGCTTCGGAGGCTTGCATCAGGATGGCTACACCTTC
cdr3_aa: CASSFGGLHQDGYTF
clone_size: -
j_call: TRBJ1-2
v_call: TRBV7-3
d_call: -

cdr3_nt: TGTGCCAGCAGCTTCCCCGGGGTGGAGACCCAGTACTTC
cdr3_aa: CASSFPGVETQYF
clone_size: -
j_call: TRBJ2-5
v_call: TRBV7-9
d_call: -

cdr3_nt: TGCGCCAGCAGCCCACAGGGGTTGAACACTGAAGCTTTCTTT
cdr3_aa: CASSPQGLNTEAFF
clone_size: -
j_call: TRBJ1-1
v_call: TRBV4-1
d_call: TRBD1

cdr3_nt: TGCAGCGTTGAATCCAGGGGGAGTTTCGATGGCTACACCTTC
cdr3_aa: CSVESRGSFDGYTF
clone_size: -
j_call: TRBJ1-2
v_call: TRBV29-1
d_call: TRBD1

cdr3_nt: TGTGCCAGCAGCCAAAATATTTTCAGATCTTATGGCTACACCTTC
cdr3_aa: CASSQNIFRSYGYTF
clone_size: few
j_call: TRBJ1-2
v_call: TRBV14
d_call: -

cdr3_nt: TGCGCCAGCAGCCCAGGGGGCGCGGAGACCCAGTACTTC
cdr3_aa: CASSPGGAETQYF
clone_size: -
j_call: TRBJ2-5
v_call: TRBV4-1
d_call: TRBD1

cdr3_nt: TGTGCCAGCAGCTTAGGGCTAGCGGGAGTACAAGAGACCCAGTACTTC
cdr3_aa: CASSLGLAGVQETQYF
clone_size: -
j_call: TRBJ2-5
v_call: TRBV7-6
d_call: TRBD2

cdr3_nt: TGTGCCACGGGGACTGGCTATGGCTACACCTTC
cdr3_aa: CATGTGYGYTF
clone_size: -
j_call: TRBJ1-2
v_call: TRBV28
d_call: -

cdr3_nt: TGTGCCAGCAGCTTATCGGGGGGGTACGGAAACACCATATATTTT
cdr3_aa: CASSLSGGYGNTIYF
clone_size: -
j_call: TRBJ1-3
v_call: TRBV7-9
d_call: -

cdr3_nt: TGTGCCAGCAGTATCGGACATAACACCGGGGAGCTGTTTTTT
cdr3_aa: CASSIGHNTGELFF
clone_size: -
j_call: TRBJ2-2
v_call: TRBV2
d_call: -

cdr3_nt: TGTGCCAGCGGGTCTGGACCGGGATTTATGGCAGAGCAGTTCTTC
cdr3_aa: CASGSGPGFMAEQFF
clone_size: -
j_call: TRBJ2-1
v_call: TRBV7-3
d_call: -

cdr3_nt: TGCGCCAGCAGTAAGACGGCTAGCGGGGGGGAGACCCAGTACTTC
cdr3_aa: CASSKTASGGETQYF
clone_size: -
j_call: TRBJ2-5
v_call: TRBV10-1
d_call: TRBD2

cdr3_nt: TGTGCCAGCAGTTCCGGGAACGATGAAAAACTGTTTTTT
cdr3_aa: CASSSGNDEKLFF
clone_size: -
j_call: TRBJ1-4
v_call: TRBV6-5
d_call: -

cdr3_nt: TGTGCCAGCAGCTTAGGTATGAACACTGAAGCTTTCTTT
cdr3_aa: CASSLGMNTEAFF
clone_size: -
j_call: TRBJ1-1
v_call: TRBV7-2
d_call: -

cdr3_nt: TGTGCCAGCAGCCAAGATAGCGGCAGTTCCTACAATGAGCAGTTCTTC
cdr3_aa: CASSQDSGSSYNEQFF
clone_size: -
j_call: TRBJ2-1
v_call: TRBV4-2
d_call: -

cdr3_nt: TGTGCCAGCCGGACTAGCGGGAGCTACGAGCAGTACTTC
cdr3_aa: CASRTSGSYEQYF
clone_size: -
j_call: TRBJ2-7
v_call: TRBV19
d_call: TRBD2

cdr3_nt: TGTGCCAGTAGTAGCTCGGGACAGGTCTCCGTTGGCGGCTACACCTTC
cdr3_aa: CASSSSGQVSVGGYTF
clone_size: -
j_call: TRBJ1-2
v_call: TRBV19
d_call: TRBD1

cdr3_nt: TGTGCCAGCAGCTTAAGACAGGGTCCCTACGAGCAGTACTTC
cdr3_aa: CASSLRQGPYEQYF
clone_size: -
j_call: TRBJ2-7
v_call: TRBV7-8
d_call: TRBD1

cdr3_nt: TGTGCCAGCAGCAAAGCGGGACTAGCGGGAAACTCCGGCGAGCAGTACTTC
cdr3_aa: CASSKAGLAGNSGEQYF
clone_size: few
j_call: TRBJ2-7
v_call: TRBV21-1
d_call: -

cdr3_nt: TGTGCCAGCAGCCTTGCGACAGGTACCTACAATGAGCAGTTCTTC
cdr3_aa: CASSLATGTYNEQFF
clone_size: -
j_call: TRBJ2-1
v_call: TRBV11-3
d_call: -